These 2 T cell receptor beta chains were sequenced from one sample in a study of shared clonotypes between healthy human individuals. Method: immunoSEQ multiplex PCR; TCRdb's copy keeps in-frame clones and lacks some. The sample includes approximately 2,200,000 clones, just over 90% of them seen just once. CD8 cells classed as naive were CD45RO-negative and positively selected for CCR7, excluding terminally differentiated effector memory CD45RA+ cells. Sequencing used naive CD8+ T cells from PBMCs. The receptors come from a man aged 18 to 30 in good health. Some clones in this sample may be carry-over from other donors' samples.

V usage is TRBV27 and J usage is TRBJ1-1; D not resolved. V was cut by 9 bases and J by 0 bases, with 11 bases left in between. The CDR3 has 13 residues. The germline gives CDR1 MNHEY, CDR2 SMNVEV (reference sequence). CDR3 region: CASIDTLNTEAFF. DNA of the CDR3: TGTGCCAGTATCGACACATTGAACACTGAAGCTTTCTTT.

Concerning this clone: At the DNA level, this CDR3 is encoded by other sequences in the same sample as well. This chain connects TRBV29-1 to TRBJ2-2; D unresolved. This CDR3 comprises 11 residues. Germline V gives CDR1 SQVTM, CDR2 ANQGSEA. Deletions cut 4 bases from V and 6 bases from J, with 6 bases between. The CDR3 DNA reads as TGCAGCGTTGCCTTGGCCGGGGAGCTGTTTTTT. Protein product: CSVALAGELFF.